The 23 T cell receptor beta chains below were found in one sample sequenced in a study of blood T cell repertoires in COVID-19 (dated by TCRdb to 2018 to 2020). Library generation was performed with the immunoSEQ multiplex PCR assay. TCRdb took over this immuneACCESS table, retaining in-frame rearrangements with V and J assigned. Such tables are incomplete; in checked studies, under half of the missing clones stem from an unresolved V gene, and the remainder is unexplained. Counted in this sample were some 340,000 clones; approximately 91% of them appeared once. Less than 4% of the sample comes from the top ten. Sequences were obtained from PBMCs or T cells enriched from blood (not recorded which). These receptors were obtained from a woman aged 25 to 39 who had been exposed to COVID-19.

This clone has a handful of counts. The chain combines TRBV20-1 with TRBJ1-3; a weak D match, TRBD1 (6 bases). Germline V CDR1 and CDR2: DFQATT, SNEGSKA (reference sequence). V lost 3 bases and J lost 0, with 12 bases in between. The CDR3 totals 15 residues. The CDR3 loop is CSASRGHISGNTIYF. Here the CDR3 DNA reads TGCAGTGCTAGTAGGGGACACATCTCTGGAAACACCATATATTTT.

J is TRBJ2-4 and V is TRBV5-1; a weak D match, TRBD1 (5 bases). Germline CDR1 SGHRS, CDR2 YFSETQ. The CDR3 consists of 15 residues. The V gene lost 1 base and the J gene lost 8 bases, with 16 bases spanning the gap. This CDR3 is CASSLNFGAGDIQYF. In DNA, the CDR3 is TGCGCCAGCAGCTTGAACTTTGGGGCTGGGGACATTCAGTACTTC.

V gene TRBV5-6 combines with J gene TRBJ1-4; D is ambiguous. Germline-derived CDR1 and CDR2 are SGHDT and YYEEEE. This CDR3 has 12 residues. V gave up 5 bases and J gave up 10 bases, with 12 bases separating them. The chain's CDR3 is CASSIVEGKLFF. The CDR3 coding sequence is TGTGCCAGCAGTATTGTGGAGGGAAAACTGTTTTTT.

This chain uses TRBV18 with TRBJ1-5; D gene unclear. V lost 3 bases to trimming and J lost 2 bases, with 11 bases between them. The CDR3 length is 15 residues. Germline assignment: CDR1 KGHSH and CDR2 LQKENI. The CDR3 coding sequence is TGTGCCAGCTCACCTATAAACGAGGGCAATCAGCCCCAGCATTTT. Translated: CASSPINEGNQPQHF.

This rearrangement joins TRBV10-3 to TRBJ2-5; 11 bases map to TRBD1. This CDR3 is built from 15 residues. Germline assignment: CDR1 ENHRY and CDR2 SYGVKD. V was clipped by 9 bases and J by 5 bases; unmatched bases: 11. CDR3 DNA: TGTGCCATATCTCCCGGGACAGGGGGTATCGAGACCCAGTACTTC. Protein sequence: CAISPGTGGIETQYF.

A note on this clone: The CDR3 does not close with the conserved phenylalanine or tryptophan, likely indicating a read error. It is unclear where the CDR3 begins or ends on the DNA, so no DNA is shown, and the CDR3 is as TCRdb lists it. The chain uses TRBV6-5 and TRBJ1-1; the table's D call, TRBD1, was not checked against the DNA. The germline V gene encodes CDR1 MNHEY and CDR2 SVGAGI. Ends included, the CDR3 has 11 residues. CDR3 loop: CASSSRDTLSV.

The gene calls are TRBV28 and TRBJ1-5; D is ambiguous. The germline gives CDR1 MDHEN, CDR2 SYDVKM. This CDR3 region has 14 residues. V lost 5 bases to trimming and J lost 4 bases, with 12 bases between them. CDR3 bases: TGTGCCAGCAGTGCTCGGGATACTAATCAGCCCCAGCATTTT. Protein product: CASSARDTNQPQHF.

The chain carries TRBV27 and TRBJ2-2, with D perhaps TRBD2 (5 bases). The length of the CDR3 is 12 residues. The V end was cut by 5 bases, the J end by 5 bases, with 6 bases between. CDR1 MNHEY and CDR2 SMNVEV come from the germline V gene (reference sequence). CDR3 DNA: TGTGCCAGCAGTCGGGGTACCGGGGAGCTGTTTTTT. Translation: CASSRGTGELFF.

The chain is built from TRBV11-2 and TRBJ2-7; a weak D match, TRBD1 (6 bases). The V end lost 5 bases, the J end lost 0 bases, and 14 bases lay between the germline ends. Germline V CDR1 and CDR2: SGHAT, FQNNGV. The CDR3 totals 15 residues. CDR3 region: CASSAGQGPSYEQYF. The CDR3 bases are TGTGCCAGCAGCGCCGGGCAGGGGCCCTCCTACGAGCAGTACTTC.

V and J are TRBV18 and TRBJ1-1; 7 bases line up with TRBD1. V lost 3 bases and J lost 4; bases outside the gene matches: 11. The CDR3 totals 16 residues. Germline V gives CDR1 KGHSH, CDR2 LQKENI. CDR3 bases: TGTGCCAGCTCACCGAGGACAGGCCCGATGATCACTGAAGCTTTCTTT. Translation gives CASSPRTGPMITEAFF.

CDR3 residues: CASSLMGPSLSGGYTF. CDR3 nucleotides: TGTGCCAGCAGTTTAATGGGCCCTTCCTTAAGTGGTGGCTACACCTTC. The gene calls are TRBV27 and TRBJ1-2; D not resolved. Germline assignment: CDR1 MNHEY and CDR2 SMNVEV (reference sequence). Trimming left V 2 bases short and J 7 bases short, with 20 bases between. CDR3 length: 16 amino acids.

The genes are TRBV19 and TRBJ2-6, with D possibly being TRBD2 (5 bases). V was trimmed by 3 bases and J by 4 bases, leaving 16 bases between them. Germline loops: CDR1 LNHDA, CDR2 SQIVND (reference sequence). The CDR3 is 17 amino acids. The CDR3 spells CASSIVLGETGANVLTF. In nucleotides, the CDR3 is TGTGCCAGTAGTATTGTCCTCGGGGAAACCGGGGCCAACGTCCTGACTTTC.

The rearrangement joins TRBV5-4 to TRBJ1-2, with D maybe TRBD1 (5 bases). Trimming took off 3 bases at V and 2 bases at J, with 8 bases between the two ends. The CDR3 is made up of 13 amino acids. In germline, CDR1 is SGHNT, CDR2 YYREEE (reference sequence). The CDR3, as DNA: TGTGCCAGCAGCTCCCCAGGGAACTATGGCTACACCTTC. Translation gives CASSSPGNYGYTF.

V and J are TRBV19 and TRBJ1-3, with D perhaps matching TRBD1 (5 bases). Germline V gene data show CDR1 as LNHDA and CDR2 as SQIVND (reference sequence). V was pared by 3 bases and J by 8 bases, with 17 bases between. The CDR3 has 15 amino acids. CDR3 protein: CASSIAGHQGDTIYF. CDR3 coding DNA: TGTGCCAGTAGTATTGCGGGGCATCAAGGTGACACCATATATTTT.

The chain is built from TRBV10-3 and TRBJ2-1; a weak D match, TRBD1 (5 bases). Trimming removed 0 bases at V and 5 bases at J, with 8 bases between. The CDR3 covers 14 residues. Germline V gene sequence: CDR1 ENHRY, CDR2 SYGVKD. CDR3 DNA: TGTGCCATCAGTGAGTCAGGACAAGACAATGAGCAGTTCTTC. Amino acid sequence: CAISESGQDNEQFF.

This clone has ten or more counts. The chain combines TRBV15 with TRBJ1-6; TRBD1 is a possible D gene (6 bases). Germline-derived CDR1 and CDR2 are LNHNV and YYDKDF (reference sequence). The CDR3 is 23 amino acids. Trimming took 0 bases from V and 10 from J, leaving 37 bases between them. CDR3 bases: TGTGCCACCAGCAGAGATTTGAACCCCTTCGTAGGATCTAGGAGGGGGGGTGACTCACCCCTCCACTTT. Protein: CATSRDLNPFVGSRRGGDSPLHF. The whole variable domain, filled in from reference TRBV15 and TRBJ1-6, reads DAMVIQNPRYQVTQFGKPVTLSCSQTLNHNVMYWYQQKSSQAPKLLFHYYDKDFNNEADTPDNFQSRRPNTSFCFLDIRSPGLGDTAMYLCATSRDLNPFVGSRRGGDSPLHFGNGTRLTVT.

The chain couples TRBV9 to TRBJ2-5; 8 nucleotides line up with TRBD2. CDR3 length equals 16 residues. The germline V gene has CDR1 SGDLS and CDR2 YYNGEE. Losses at the gene ends were 0 bases for V and 4 bases for J; bases not matched to a gene: 8. CDR3 region: CASSVAGGGQIETQYF. CDR3 DNA: TGTGCCAGCAGCGTAGCGGGCGGGGGGCAGATAGAGACCCAGTACTTC.

The rearrangement links TRBV27 to TRBJ1-2; 10 bases are a match to TRBD1. V trimming: 3 bases; J trimming: 4 bases; junction bases outside the gene matches: 5. CDR1 and CDR2 from the germline V gene are MNHEY and SMNVEV (reference sequence). The CDR3 spans 15 residues. CDR3 sequence: CASSFRQGAGYGYTF. The CDR3 nucleotides are TGTGCCAGCAGTTTCCGACAGGGGGCTGGCTATGGCTACACCTTC.

CDR3 protein: CASRRQGRDEQYF. CDR3 bases: TGTGCCAGTAGAAGACAGGGGCGGGACGAGCAGTACTTC. The chain has TRBV19 and TRBJ2-7; 8 bases agree with TRBD1. The CDR3 runs 13 residues. CDR1 is LNHDA and CDR2 is SQIVND in the germline V gene (reference sequence). The V gene end was trimmed by 6 bases and the J gene end by 5 bases; junction bases not matched to a gene: 6.

V is TRBV5-5 and J is TRBJ1-2; D unresolved. The germline V and J ends were trimmed by 2 bases and 2 bases, with 7 bases remaining between them. CDR3 length: 13 amino acids. From germline, CDR1 is SGHKS and CDR2 YYEKEE (reference sequence). This chain's CDR3 is CASSFEVNYGYTF. The CDR3 DNA follows: TGTGCCAGCAGCTTTGAGGTGAACTATGGCTACACCTTC.

The chain is built from TRBV7-8 and TRBJ1-1; possibly TRBD1 for D (6 bases). Germline V gene lookup returns CDR1 SGHVS and CDR2 FQNEAQ. The CDR3 length is 16 residues. V gave up 5 bases and J gave up 5 bases, with 21 bases separating them. The CDR3 sequence is CASSAPPAGVGTEAFF. The CDR3 DNA reads TGTGCCAGCAGCGCCCCCCCGGCAGGGGTGGGGACTGAAGCTTTCTTT.

The V gene is TRBV20-1, the J gene TRBJ1-5; D remains unclear. This CDR3 comprises 11 residues. The germline V gene has CDR1 DFQATT and CDR2 SNEGSKA (reference sequence). V was pared by 3 bases and J by 6 bases, with 6 bases between. The CDR3 DNA reads TGCAGTGCTAGCAGGATTCAGCCCCAGCATTTT. Protein product: CSASRIQPQHF.

V usage is TRBV5-5 and J usage is TRBJ2-1; D ambiguous. Germline loops: CDR1 SGHKS, CDR2 YYEKEE (reference sequence). Trimming removed 1 base from V and 4 bases from J, with 9 bases in between. The CDR3 totals 14 residues. DNA of the CDR3: TGTGCCAGCAGCTTGTTTTCCGGGTACAATGAGCAGTTCTTC. Its translation is CASSLFSGYNEQFF.